This TCR beta chain derives from a study of blood T cell repertoires in COVID-19. Sequencing was performed with immunoSEQ multiplex PCR; in TCRdb, only in-frame clones are kept and a portion is missing. The sample contains 300,000 to 500,000 clones, around nine tenths of which appear only once. This clone was seen a handful of times. The trim removed 8 bases at V and 6 bases at J, leaving 17 bases unmatched. The CDR3 runs to 16 residues. The V gene's germline CDR1 is MDHEN and CDR2 SYDVKM. The sequencing input was PBMCs or T cells enriched from blood (not recorded which). This receptor was taken from a woman under 40 with acute COVID-19. The chain uses TRBV28 and TRBJ1-2; 8 bases agree with TRBD1. As DNA, the CDR3 is TGTGCCAGCCATAATACGGACGCAGGGGGCGTTCATGGCTACACCTTC. Its translation is CASHNTDAGGVHGYTF.